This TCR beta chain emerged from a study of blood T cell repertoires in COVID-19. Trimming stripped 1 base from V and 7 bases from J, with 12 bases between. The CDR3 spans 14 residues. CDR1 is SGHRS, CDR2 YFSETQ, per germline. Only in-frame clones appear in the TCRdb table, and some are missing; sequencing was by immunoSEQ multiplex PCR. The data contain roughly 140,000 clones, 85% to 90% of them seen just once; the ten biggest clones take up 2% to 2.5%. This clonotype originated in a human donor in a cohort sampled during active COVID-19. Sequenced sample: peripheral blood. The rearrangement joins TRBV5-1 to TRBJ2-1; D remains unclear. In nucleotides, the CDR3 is TGCGCCAGCAGCTTGTATCTAGATTCGAATGAGCAGTTCTTC. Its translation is CASSLYLDSNEQFF.